A single sample gave rise to the 21 T cell receptor beta chains below, sequenced in a study of cytomegalovirus exposure and HLA in healthy donors. The PCR ran on 60 Vbeta and 13 Jbeta primers. Generated by immunoSEQ multiplex PCR, the TCRdb table keeps only in-frame clones and is missing some. Of about 200,000 clones in the sample, around 88% were seen once. Sequenced material: PBMCs. The receptors derive from a man in his forties or fifties in good health and CMV-seropositive.

The rearrangement joins TRBV5-1 to TRBJ1-3, with D possibly being TRBD1 (5 bases). This CDR3 region has 15 residues. Trimming cost V 0 bases and J 0 bases, with 7 bases left between them. Germline CDR1 SGHRS, CDR2 YFSETQ. This CDR3 reads CASSLVGPSGNTIYF. The CDR3 bases are TGCGCCAGCAGCTTGGTGGGGCCCTCTGGAAACACCATATATTTT.

The chain joins TRBV12-5 to TRBJ1-5; D remains ambiguous. CDR1 LGHNT and CDR2 FRNRAP come from the germline V gene. The CDR3 spans 17 residues. The V gene lost 4 bases and the J gene lost 0 bases, with 16 bases spanning the gap. The CDR3 here is CASGSGWTADSNQPQHF. The CDR3 region has the DNA TGTGCTAGTGGTTCCGGCTGGACTGCAGATAGCAATCAGCCCCAGCATTTT.

The V gene is TRBV6-1, the J gene TRBJ1-1; no clear D gene. The V gene lost 2 bases and the J gene lost 0 bases, with 7 bases spanning the gap. This CDR3 is built from 14 residues. In germline, CDR1 is MNHNS, CDR2 SASEGT. The CDR3 here is CASSEQAMNTEAFF. As DNA, the CDR3 is TGTGCCAGCAGTGAACAAGCCATGAACACTGAAGCTTTCTTT.

Comment on this clone: A much larger clone sits a single nucleotide away, making a read error possible. The genes are TRBV29-1 and TRBJ2-7; 7 bases align to TRBD2. Per germline, CDR1 SQVTM and CDR2 ANQGSEA. The CDR3 is 15 amino acids. The trim removed 7 bases at V and 7 bases at J, leaving 19 bases unmatched. The CDR3 DNA follows: TGCAGCGCAAGGGTAAGGGCGGGGGACTACAATGAGCAGTACTTC. Translated: CSARVRAGDYNEQYF.

J is TRBJ1-5 and V is TRBV28; maybe TRBD1 (6 bases). CDR1 is MDHEN and CDR2 is SYDVKM in the germline V gene. The CDR3 spans 16 residues. V was clipped by 3 bases and J by 1 base, with 13 bases between them. This chain's CDR3 is CASSFPGAGSNQPQHF. The DNA of the CDR3 is TGTGCCAGCAGTTTCCCAGGGGCAGGAAGCAATCAGCCCCAGCATTTT.

This chain connects TRBV5-1 to TRBJ1-3, with TRBD1 as a possible D gene (5 bases). The CDR3 runs 16 residues. Germline lookup yields CDR1 SGHRS and CDR2 YFSETQ. Trimming stripped 1 base from V and 8 bases from J, with 19 bases between. The chain's CDR3 is CASSLSVVGRADTIYF. The DNA for the CDR3 is TGCGCCAGCAGCTTGTCGGTCGTCGGCAGGGCTGACACCATATATTTT.

The chain employs TRBV5-1 and TRBJ2-7; 13 nucleotides agree with TRBD2. With 0 bases clipped from V and 5 bases from J, the junction kept 5 bases outside the gene matches. Looked up from germline, CDR1 is SGHRS and CDR2 is YFSETQ. The CDR3 contains 16 residues. The CDR3 loop is CASSLVLAGGPHEQYF. In nucleotides, the CDR3 is TGCGCCAGCAGCTTGGTACTAGCGGGAGGGCCCCACGAGCAGTACTTC.

The J gene is TRBJ1-1, the V gene TRBV19, with 8 bases identical to TRBD1. V dropped 8 bases and J dropped 7; count of bases not matched to a gene: 6. The CDR3 totals 12 residues. The V gene's germline CDR1 is LNHDA and CDR2 SQIVND (reference sequence). The CDR3 sequence is CASSDRVGEAFF. For the CDR3, the DNA is TGTGCCAGTTCGGACAGGGTGGGTGAAGCTTTCTTT.

Written as DNA, the CDR3 is TGTGCCAGCAGCTTACGGGGGACTGACGCTGAAGCTTTCTTT. This sequence encodes CASSLRGTDAEAFF. This rearrangement joins TRBV7-2 to TRBJ1-1; D is perhaps TRBD1 (5 bases). CDR3 length equals 14 residues. V was pared by 2 bases and J by 6 bases, with 13 bases between. Germline CDR1 reads SGHTA; CDR2 reads FQGNSA.

CDR3 in DNA: TGTGCCAGCAGCCCGAGCGGGAGGGGAGAGACCCAGTACTTC. Translating gives CASSPSGRGETQYF. The chain joins TRBV7-8 to TRBJ2-5; 10 nucleotides align to TRBD2. Trimming cost V 5 bases and J 4 bases; bases outside gene matches: 4. In germline, CDR1 is SGHVS, CDR2 FQNEAQ. CDR3 length: 14 amino acids.

The chain combines TRBV5-1 with TRBJ1-4; the match to TRBD1 covers 9 bases. From germline, CDR1 is SGHRS and CDR2 YFSETQ. Trimming took 5 bases from V and 7 from J; bases not matched to a gene: 9. The CDR3 spans 15 residues. CDR3 in amino acids: CASSQPGQGSEKLFF. For the CDR3, the DNA is TGCGCCAGCAGTCAGCCGGGACAGGGTTCTGAAAAACTGTTTTTT.

This clone was counted between two and nine times. In DNA, the CDR3 is TGTGCCAGCAGCGGCGGGACTAGCGGGGCCCCGAAGACCCAGTACTTC. It is translated as CASSGGTSGAPKTQYF. The gene calls are TRBV9 and TRBJ2-5, with 13 bases aligning to TRBD2. J lost 6 bases, V lost 3 bases, and 8 bases had no gene match. This CDR3 spans 16 amino acids. Germline values: CDR1 SGDLS, CDR2 YYNGEE.

This rearrangement joins TRBV6-4 to TRBJ1-1, with 9 bases that match TRBD1. The CDR3 is made up of 14 amino acids. CDR1 and CDR2 (germline): MRHNA, SNTAGT. Trimming at V came to 6 bases and at J to 6 bases, leaving 8 bases not matched to a gene. CDR3: CASSAGTGTSEAFF. CDR3 DNA: TGTGCCAGCAGCGCCGGGACAGGGACCTCTGAAGCTTTCTTT.

This clone was observed a single time. The chain employs TRBV19 and TRBJ2-5, with TRBD2 matching 12 bases. V lost 5 bases, J lost 4 bases, and 2 bases stayed unmatched. This CDR3 region has 14 residues. Germline V gene lookup returns CDR1 LNHDA and CDR2 SQIVND (reference sequence). In DNA form, the CDR3 reads TGTGCCAGTAGTTTACTAGCGGGAGGAGAGACCCAGTACTTC. The encoded protein is CASSLLAGGETQYF.

The V gene is TRBV6-5, the J gene TRBJ2-3; 8 bases are a match to TRBD2. The V gene end was trimmed by 0 bases and the J gene end by 4 bases; junction bases not matched to a gene: 3. Germline CDR1 MNHEY, CDR2 SVGAGI. The CDR3 totals 15 residues. CDR3: CASSYSAGGADTQYF. The DNA of the CDR3 is TGTGCCAGCAGTTACTCGGCGGGAGGTGCAGATACGCAGTATTTT.

The CDR3 region has the DNA TGCGCCAGCAGCTTGGTGGTAGCGGGAGACTACAATGAGCAGTTCTTC. Amino acid sequence: CASSLVVAGDYNEQFF. This sequence joins TRBV5-1 and TRBJ2-1; 9 nucleotides line up with TRBD2. The CDR3 totals 16 residues. Germline V gene sequence: CDR1 SGHRS, CDR2 YFSETQ. The junction had 4 bases not matched to a gene; V was cut back by 0 bases and J by 3 bases.

This clone has only a few counts. This chain uses TRBV6-5 with TRBJ2-7, with no clear D. The CDR3 consists of 13 residues. Germline CDR1 reads MNHEY; CDR2 reads SVGAGI. V lost 0 bases and J 7 bases, leaving 10 bases between the germline ends. CDR3 DNA sequence: TGTGCCAGCAGTTACTCGATCGAGAGGGAGCAGTACTTC. Amino acid sequence: CASSYSIEREQYF.

This sequence joins TRBV5-1 and TRBJ2-3; 7 nucleotides agree with TRBD1. Germline lookup yields CDR1 SGHRS and CDR2 YFSETQ. V lost 4 bases to trimming and J lost 2 bases; unmatched junction nucleotides: 4. This CDR3 spans 14 amino acids. CDR3 in DNA: TGCGCCAGCAGCCGGGACAGCCTCACAGATACGCAGTATTTT. It yields the protein CASSRDSLTDTQYF.

The chain uses TRBV11-2 and TRBJ2-2; TRBD1 matches 8 bases. After removal of 1 base from V and 6 bases from J, the junction contained 7 bases not matched to a gene. The CDR3 runs 16 residues. Germline CDR1 SGHAT, CDR2 FQNNGV. CDR3 sequence reads: CASSLVGRGRAGELFF. As DNA, the CDR3 is TGTGCCAGCAGCTTAGTCGGCAGGGGGCGGGCCGGGGAGCTGTTTTTT. Full variable domain (missing parts from reference TRBV11-2 and TRBJ2-2): EAGVAQSPRYKIIEKRQSVAFWCNPISGHATLYWYQQILGQGPKLLIQFQNNGVVDDSQLPKDRFSAERLKGVDSTLKIQPAKLEDSAVYLCASSLVGRGRAGELFFGEGSRLTVL.

The V call is TRBV30, the J call TRBJ2-1; no clear D gene. Trimming cost V 2 bases and J 5 bases, with 4 bases left between them. Looked up from germline, CDR1 is GTSNPN and CDR2 is SVGIG (reference sequence). The CDR3 is 11 residues long. The CDR3 is CAWSHNNEQFF. DNA for the CDR3: TGTGCCTGGAGTCACAACAATGAGCAGTTCTTC.

CDR3 sequence (DNA): TGTGCCAGCTCTCCCCGGCAGGGGGCAAGAGATACGCAGTATTTT. This encodes CASSPRQGARDTQYF. The V gene is TRBV5-6, the J gene TRBJ2-3; 8 bases are shared with TRBD1. CDR3 length equals 15 residues. J was trimmed by 5 bases and V by 7 bases; bases with no gene match: 12. CDR1 and CDR2 from the germline V gene are SGHDT and YYEEEE.